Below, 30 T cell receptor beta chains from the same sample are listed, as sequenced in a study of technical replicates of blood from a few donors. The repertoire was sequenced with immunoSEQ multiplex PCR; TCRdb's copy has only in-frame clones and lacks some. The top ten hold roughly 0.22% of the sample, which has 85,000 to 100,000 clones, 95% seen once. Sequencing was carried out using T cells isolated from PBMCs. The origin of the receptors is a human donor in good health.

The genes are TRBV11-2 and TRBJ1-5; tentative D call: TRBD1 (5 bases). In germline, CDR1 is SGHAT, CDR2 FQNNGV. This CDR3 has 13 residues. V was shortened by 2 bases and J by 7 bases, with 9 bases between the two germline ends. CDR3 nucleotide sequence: TGTGCCAGCAGCTTATCCCCAGGGCAGCCCCAGCATTTT. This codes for CASSLSPGQPQHF.

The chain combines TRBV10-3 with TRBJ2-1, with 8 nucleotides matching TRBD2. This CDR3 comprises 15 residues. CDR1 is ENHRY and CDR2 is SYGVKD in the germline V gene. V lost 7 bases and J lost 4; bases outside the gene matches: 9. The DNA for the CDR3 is TGTGCCATCACCTTGGGCAGCGGGAGTTACAATGAGCAGTTCTTC. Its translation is CAITLGSGSYNEQFF.

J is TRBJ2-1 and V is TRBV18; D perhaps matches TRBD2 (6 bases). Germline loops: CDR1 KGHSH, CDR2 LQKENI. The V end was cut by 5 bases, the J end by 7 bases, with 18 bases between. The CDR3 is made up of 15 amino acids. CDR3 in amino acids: CASSYVDRELNEQFF. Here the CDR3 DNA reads TGTGCCAGCTCATATGTTGATCGGGAGCTGAATGAGCAGTTCTTC.

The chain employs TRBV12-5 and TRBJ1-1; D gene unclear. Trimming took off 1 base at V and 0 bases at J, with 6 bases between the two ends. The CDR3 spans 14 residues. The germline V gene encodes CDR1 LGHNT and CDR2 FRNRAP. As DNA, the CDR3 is TGTGCTAGTGGTTTGGACACAATGAACACTGAAGCTTTCTTT. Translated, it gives CASGLDTMNTEAFF. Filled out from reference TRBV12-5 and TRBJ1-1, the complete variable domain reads DARVTQTPRHKVTEMGQEVTMRCQPILGHNTVFWYRQTMMQGLELLAYFRNRAPLDDSGMPKDRFSAEMPDATLATLKIQPSEPRDSAVYFCASGLDTMNTEAFFGQGTRLTVV.

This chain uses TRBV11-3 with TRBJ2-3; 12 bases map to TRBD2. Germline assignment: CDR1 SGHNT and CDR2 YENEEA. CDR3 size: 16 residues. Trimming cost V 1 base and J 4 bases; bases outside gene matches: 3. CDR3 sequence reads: CASSLGASGGADTQYF. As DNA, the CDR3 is TGTGCCAGCAGCTTAGGGGCTAGCGGGGGGGCAGATACGCAGTATTTT.

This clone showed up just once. Here the CDR3 reads CASSRGGKETQYF. The DNA of the CDR3 is TGTGCCAGCAGCCGAGGGGGAAAAGAGACCCAGTACTTC. This sequence joins TRBV5-4 and TRBJ2-5, with D possibly matching TRBD1 (6 bases). V was cut by 4 bases and J by 3 bases, with 10 bases left in between. The CDR3 loop spans 13 amino acids. Germline CDR1 is SGHNT and CDR2 is YYREEE (reference sequence).

The CDR3 here is CATRQGLSYNEQFF. The CDR3 coding sequence is TGTGCCACTCGACAGGGGCTGTCATACAATGAGCAGTTCTTC. The chain couples TRBV6-6 to TRBJ2-1; 8 positions match TRBD1. CDR1 is MNHNY, CDR2 SVGAGI, per germline (reference sequence). J gave up 4 bases and V 10 bases, and 9 bases lay outside the gene matches. This CDR3 contains 14 residues.

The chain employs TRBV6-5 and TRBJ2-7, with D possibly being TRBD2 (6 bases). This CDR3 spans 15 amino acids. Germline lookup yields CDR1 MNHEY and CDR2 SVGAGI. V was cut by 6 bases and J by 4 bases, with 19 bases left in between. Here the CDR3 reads CASRLGGAEPYEQYF. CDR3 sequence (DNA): TGTGCCAGCAGGCTCGGAGGGGCTGAGCCTTACGAGCAGTACTTC.

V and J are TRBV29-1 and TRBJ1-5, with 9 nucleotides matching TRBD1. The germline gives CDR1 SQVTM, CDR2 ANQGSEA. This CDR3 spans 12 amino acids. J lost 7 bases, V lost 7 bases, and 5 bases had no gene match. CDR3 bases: TGCAGCGCTACGACAGGGGGGCAGCCCCAGCATTTT. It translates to CSATTGGQPQHF.

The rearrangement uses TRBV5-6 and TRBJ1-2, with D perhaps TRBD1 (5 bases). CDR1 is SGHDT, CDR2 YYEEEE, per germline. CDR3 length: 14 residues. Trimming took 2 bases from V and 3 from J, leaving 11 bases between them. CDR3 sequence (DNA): TGTGCCAGCAGCTTACCTGGACAAGACTATGGCTACACCTTC. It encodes CASSLPGQDYGYTF.

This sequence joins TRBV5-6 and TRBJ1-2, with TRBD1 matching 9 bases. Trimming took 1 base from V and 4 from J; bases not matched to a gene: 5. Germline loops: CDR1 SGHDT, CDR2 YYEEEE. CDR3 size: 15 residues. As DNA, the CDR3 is TGTGCCAGCAGCTTGTACCCGACAGGGGGCTATGGCTACACCTTC. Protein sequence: CASSLYPTGGYGYTF.

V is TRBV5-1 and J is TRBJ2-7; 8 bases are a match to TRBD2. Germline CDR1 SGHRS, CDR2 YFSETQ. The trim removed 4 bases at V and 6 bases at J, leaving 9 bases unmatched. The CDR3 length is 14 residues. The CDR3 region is CASSAPAGGGEQYF. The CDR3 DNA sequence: TGCGCCAGCAGCGCCCCCGCGGGAGGCGGCGAGCAGTACTTC.

DNA for the CDR3: TGTGCCAGCAGCTTACGTTCGGGCACTGAAGCTTTCTTT. It yields the protein CASSLRSGTEAFF. The chain joins TRBV13 to TRBJ1-1, with D uncertain. In germline, CDR1 is PRHDT, CDR2 FYEKMQ (reference sequence). This CDR3 has 13 amino acids. V was cut by 2 bases and J by 4 bases, with 8 bases left in between. Full variable domain (outside the CDR3, taken from reference TRBV13 and TRBJ1-1): AAGVIQSPRHLIKEKRETATLKCYPIPRHDTVYWYQQGPGQDPQFLISFYEKMQSDKGSIPDRFSAQQFSDYHSELNMSSLELGDSALYFCASSLRSGTEAFFGQGTRLTVV.

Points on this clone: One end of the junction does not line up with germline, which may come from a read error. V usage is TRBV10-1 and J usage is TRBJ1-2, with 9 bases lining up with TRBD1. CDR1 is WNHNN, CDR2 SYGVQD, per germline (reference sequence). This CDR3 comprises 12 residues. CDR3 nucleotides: TGCGCCAGCAGTGAGTCGGGACAGGGTATGGCCTTC. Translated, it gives CASSESGQGMAF.

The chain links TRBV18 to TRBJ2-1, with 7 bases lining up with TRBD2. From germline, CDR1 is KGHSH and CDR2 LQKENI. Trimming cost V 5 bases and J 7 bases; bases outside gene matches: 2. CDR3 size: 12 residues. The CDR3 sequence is CASSGAGNEQFF. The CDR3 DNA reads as TGTGCCAGCTCAGGAGCGGGAAATGAGCAGTTCTTC. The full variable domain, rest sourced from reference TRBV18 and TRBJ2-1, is NAGVMQNPRHLVRRRGQEARLRCSPMKGHSHVYWYRQLPEEGLKFMVYLQKENIIDESGMPKERFSAEFPKEGPSILRIQQVVRGDSAAYFCASSGAGNEQFFGPGTRLTVL.

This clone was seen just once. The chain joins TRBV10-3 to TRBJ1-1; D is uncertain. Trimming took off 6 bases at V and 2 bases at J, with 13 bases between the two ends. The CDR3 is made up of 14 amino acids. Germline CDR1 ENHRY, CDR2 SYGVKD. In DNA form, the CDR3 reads TGTGCCATCAGACGAATGTCGGGTAACACTGAAGCTTTCTTT. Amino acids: CAIRRMSGNTEAFF.

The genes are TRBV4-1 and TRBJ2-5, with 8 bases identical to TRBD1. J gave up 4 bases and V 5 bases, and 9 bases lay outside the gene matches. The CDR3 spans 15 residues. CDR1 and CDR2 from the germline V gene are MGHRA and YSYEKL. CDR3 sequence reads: CASSKDRVLGETQYF. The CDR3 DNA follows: TGCGCCAGCAGCAAGGACAGGGTTTTAGGAGAGACCCAGTACTTC.

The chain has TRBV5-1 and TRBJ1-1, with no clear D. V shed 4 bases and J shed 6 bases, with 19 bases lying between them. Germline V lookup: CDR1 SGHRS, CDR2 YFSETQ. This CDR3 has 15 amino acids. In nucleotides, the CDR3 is TGCGCCAGCAGCGCGTATGGTTGGGAGAGGGCTGAAGCTTTCTTT. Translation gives CASSAYGWERAEAFF.

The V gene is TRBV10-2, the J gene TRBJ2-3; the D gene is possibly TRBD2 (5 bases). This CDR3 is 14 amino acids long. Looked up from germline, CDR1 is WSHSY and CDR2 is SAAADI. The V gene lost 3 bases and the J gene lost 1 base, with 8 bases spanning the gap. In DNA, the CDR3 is TGCGCCAGCAGTGATACTAGGGGCACAGATACGCAGTATTTT. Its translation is CASSDTRGTDTQYF.

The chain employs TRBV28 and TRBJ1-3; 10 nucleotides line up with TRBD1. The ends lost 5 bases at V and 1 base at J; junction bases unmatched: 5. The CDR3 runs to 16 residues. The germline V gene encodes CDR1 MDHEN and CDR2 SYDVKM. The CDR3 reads CASSPWTGGSGNTIYF. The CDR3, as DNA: TGTGCCAGCAGTCCCTGGACAGGGGGATCTGGAAACACCATATATTTT.

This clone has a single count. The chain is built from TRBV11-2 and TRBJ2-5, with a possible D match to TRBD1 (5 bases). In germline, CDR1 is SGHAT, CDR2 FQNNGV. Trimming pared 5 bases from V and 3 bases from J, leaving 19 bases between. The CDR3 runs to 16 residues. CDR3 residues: CASSPPNRGLKETQYF. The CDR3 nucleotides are TGTGCCAGCAGCCCACCCAATAGGGGCCTGAAAGAGACCCAGTACTTC.

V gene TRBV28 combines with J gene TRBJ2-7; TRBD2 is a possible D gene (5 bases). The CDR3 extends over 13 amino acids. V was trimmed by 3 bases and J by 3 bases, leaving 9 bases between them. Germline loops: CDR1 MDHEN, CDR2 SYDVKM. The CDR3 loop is CASSFRGLYEQYF. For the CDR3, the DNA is TGTGCCAGCAGTTTCAGAGGGCTCTACGAGCAGTACTTC.

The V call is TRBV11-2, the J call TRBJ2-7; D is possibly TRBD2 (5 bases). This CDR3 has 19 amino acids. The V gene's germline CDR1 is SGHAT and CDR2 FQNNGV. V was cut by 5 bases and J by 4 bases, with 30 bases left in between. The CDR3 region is CASSPPQKRAGILRYEQYF. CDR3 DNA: TGTGCCAGCAGCCCGCCCCAGAAGAGGGCCGGGATTTTGAGGTACGAGCAGTACTTC.

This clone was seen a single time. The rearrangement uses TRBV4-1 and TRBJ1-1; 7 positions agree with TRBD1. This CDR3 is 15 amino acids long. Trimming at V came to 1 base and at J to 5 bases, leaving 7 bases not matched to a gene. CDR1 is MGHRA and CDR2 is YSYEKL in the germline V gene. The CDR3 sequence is CASSQGRQGRTEAFF. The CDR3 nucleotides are TGCGCCAGCAGCCAAGGTCGACAGGGTCGGACTGAAGCTTTCTTT.

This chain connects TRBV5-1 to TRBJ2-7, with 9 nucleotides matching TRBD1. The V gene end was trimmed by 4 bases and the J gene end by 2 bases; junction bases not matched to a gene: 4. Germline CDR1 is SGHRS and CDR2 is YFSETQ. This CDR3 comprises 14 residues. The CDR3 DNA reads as TGCGCCAGCAGCCCAAGGACAGGGGCCTACGAGCAGTACTTC. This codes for CASSPRTGAYEQYF. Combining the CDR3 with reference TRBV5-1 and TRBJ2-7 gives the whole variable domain KAGVTQTPRYLIKTRGQQVTLSCSPISGHRSVSWYQQTPGQGLQFLFEYFSETQRNKGNFPGRFSGRQFSNSRSEMNVSTLELGDSALYLCASSPRTGAYEQYFGPGTRLTVT.

The CDR3 region is CSVSQQGWGYTF. The CDR3 DNA follows: TGCAGCGTTTCCCAACAGGGCTGGGGCTACACCTTC. V gene TRBV29-1 combines with J gene TRBJ1-2; D is possibly TRBD1 (6 bases). Per germline, CDR1 SQVTM and CDR2 ANQGSEA. Trimming shortened V by 5 bases and J by 8 bases, and 15 bases separated the two germline ends. The CDR3 is 12 residues long.

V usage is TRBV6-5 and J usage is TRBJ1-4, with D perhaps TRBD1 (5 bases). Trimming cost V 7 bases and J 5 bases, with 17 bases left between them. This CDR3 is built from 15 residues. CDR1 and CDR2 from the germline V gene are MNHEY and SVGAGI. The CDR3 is CASTGRAGKNEKLFF. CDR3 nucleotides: TGTGCCAGCACCGGCCGGGCAGGGAAGAATGAAAAACTGTTTTTT.

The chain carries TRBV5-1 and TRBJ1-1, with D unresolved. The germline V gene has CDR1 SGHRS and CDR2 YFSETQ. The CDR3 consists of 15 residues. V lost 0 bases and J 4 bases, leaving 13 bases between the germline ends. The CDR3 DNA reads TGCGCCAGCAGCTTGGTGGAGGACGGAACCACTGAAGCTTTCTTT. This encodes CASSLVEDGTTEAFF.

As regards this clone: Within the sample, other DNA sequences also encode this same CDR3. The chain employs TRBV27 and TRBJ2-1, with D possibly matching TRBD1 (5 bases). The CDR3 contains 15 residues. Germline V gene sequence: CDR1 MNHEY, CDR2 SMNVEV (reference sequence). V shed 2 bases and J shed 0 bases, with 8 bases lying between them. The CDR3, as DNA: TGTGCCAGCAGTTTACTTCAGGGCTCCTACAATGAGCAGTTCTTC. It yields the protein CASSLLQGSYNEQFF.

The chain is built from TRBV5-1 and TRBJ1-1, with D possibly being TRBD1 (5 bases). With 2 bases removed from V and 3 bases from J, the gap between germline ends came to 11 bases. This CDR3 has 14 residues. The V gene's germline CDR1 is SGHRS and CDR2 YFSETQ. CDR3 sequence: CASSLSTGDTEAFF. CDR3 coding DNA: TGCGCCAGCAGCTTATCGACGGGGGACACTGAAGCTTTCTTT.